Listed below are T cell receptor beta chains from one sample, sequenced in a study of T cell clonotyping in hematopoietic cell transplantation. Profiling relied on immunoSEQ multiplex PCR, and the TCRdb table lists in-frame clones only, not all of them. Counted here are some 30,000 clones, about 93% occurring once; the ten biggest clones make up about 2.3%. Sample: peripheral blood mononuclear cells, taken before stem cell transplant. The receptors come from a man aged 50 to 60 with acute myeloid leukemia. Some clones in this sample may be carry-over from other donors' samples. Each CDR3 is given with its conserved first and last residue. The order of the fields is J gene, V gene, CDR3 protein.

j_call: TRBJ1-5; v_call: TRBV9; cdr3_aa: CASSPAGTNNQPQHF
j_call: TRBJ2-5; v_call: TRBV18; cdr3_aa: CASSLTGAWDEETQYF
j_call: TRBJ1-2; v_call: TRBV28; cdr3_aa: CASSRGTPTNYGYTF
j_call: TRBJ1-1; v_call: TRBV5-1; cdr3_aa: CASSLRDPTNTEAFF
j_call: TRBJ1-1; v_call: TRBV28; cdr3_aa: CASRIPGGYTEAFF
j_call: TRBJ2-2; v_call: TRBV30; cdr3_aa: CAWIRTANTGELFF
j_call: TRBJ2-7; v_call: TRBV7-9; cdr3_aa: CASSPGTLTYEQYF
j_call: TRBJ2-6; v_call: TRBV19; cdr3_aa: CASSLDGQGVSGANVLTF
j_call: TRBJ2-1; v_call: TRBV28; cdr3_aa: CASSLWADLNEQFF
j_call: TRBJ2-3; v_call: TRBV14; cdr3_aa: CASSLRDNTDTQYF
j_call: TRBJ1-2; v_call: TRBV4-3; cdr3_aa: CASSQEGPEGPHGYTF
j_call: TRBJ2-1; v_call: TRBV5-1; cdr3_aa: CASSEQIDNEQFF
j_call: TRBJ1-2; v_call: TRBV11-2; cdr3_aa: CASSPPDRPYGYTF
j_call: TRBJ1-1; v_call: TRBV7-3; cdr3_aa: CASSFFMNTEAFF
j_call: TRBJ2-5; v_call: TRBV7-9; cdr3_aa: CASSLGLAGTNQETQYF
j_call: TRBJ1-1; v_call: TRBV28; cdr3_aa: CASSFEAGVDTEAFF
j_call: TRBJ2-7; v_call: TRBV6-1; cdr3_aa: CASSEVRTGGMQYF
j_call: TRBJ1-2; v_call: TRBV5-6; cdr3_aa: CASSLSRTGWRGYTF
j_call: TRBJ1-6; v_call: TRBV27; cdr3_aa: CASSSRQGSYNSPLHF
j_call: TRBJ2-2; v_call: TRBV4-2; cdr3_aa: CASSPGLAGGVGELFF
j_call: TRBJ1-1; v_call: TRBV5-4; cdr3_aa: CASSLYVENTEAFF
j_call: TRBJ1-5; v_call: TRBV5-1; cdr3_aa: CASSLDTGLGQPQHF
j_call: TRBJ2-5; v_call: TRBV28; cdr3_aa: CASSPVGRGGETQYF
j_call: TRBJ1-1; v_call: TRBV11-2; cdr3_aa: CASSLDSFLYTEAFF
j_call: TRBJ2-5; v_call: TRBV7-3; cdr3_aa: CASSLLPGPVETQYF
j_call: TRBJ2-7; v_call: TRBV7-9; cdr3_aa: CASSLFVGVGSYEQYF
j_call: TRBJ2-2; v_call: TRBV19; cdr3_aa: CATRQGSNTGELFF
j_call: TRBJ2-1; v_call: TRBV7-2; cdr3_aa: CASSLSPGVAYNEQFF
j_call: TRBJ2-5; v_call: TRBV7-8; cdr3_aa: CASSLIGGETQYF
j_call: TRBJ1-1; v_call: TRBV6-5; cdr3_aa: CASSTGQGGSTEAFF
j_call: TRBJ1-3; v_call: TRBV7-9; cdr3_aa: CASSWYRGESGNTIYF
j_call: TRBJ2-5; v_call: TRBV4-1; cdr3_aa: CASSQASGGWQETQYF
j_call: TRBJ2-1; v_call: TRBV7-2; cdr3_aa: CASSLLVGAGNEQFF
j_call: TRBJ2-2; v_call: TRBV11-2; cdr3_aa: CASSPRWGSGELFF
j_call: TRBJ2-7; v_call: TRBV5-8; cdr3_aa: CASSLRQGTYEQYF
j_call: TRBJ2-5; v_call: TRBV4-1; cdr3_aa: CASSPGGEGETQYF
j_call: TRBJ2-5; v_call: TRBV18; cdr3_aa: CASSSDTQETQYF
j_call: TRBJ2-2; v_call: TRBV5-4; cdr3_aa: CASSQDGVGELFF
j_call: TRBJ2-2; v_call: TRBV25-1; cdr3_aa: CASSEGQDWSGELFF
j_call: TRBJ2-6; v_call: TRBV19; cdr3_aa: CASSPSYPGQGTGANVLTF
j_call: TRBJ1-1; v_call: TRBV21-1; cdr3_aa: CATDSGRTEAFF
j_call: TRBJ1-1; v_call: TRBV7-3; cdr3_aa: CASSLRTGTEAFF
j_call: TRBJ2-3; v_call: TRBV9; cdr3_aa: CASSVGRAVSTDTQYF